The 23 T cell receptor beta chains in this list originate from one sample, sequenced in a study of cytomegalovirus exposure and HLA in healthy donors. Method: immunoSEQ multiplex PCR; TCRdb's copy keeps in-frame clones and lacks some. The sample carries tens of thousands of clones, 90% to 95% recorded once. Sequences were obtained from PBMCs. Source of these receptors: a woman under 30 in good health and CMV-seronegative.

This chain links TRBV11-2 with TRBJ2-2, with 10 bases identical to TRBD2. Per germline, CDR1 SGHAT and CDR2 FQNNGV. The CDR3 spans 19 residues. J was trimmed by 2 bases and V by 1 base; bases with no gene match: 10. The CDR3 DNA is TGTGCCAGCAGCTTAGTCTCCCTAGCGGGAGATTTCAACACCGGGGAGCTGTTTTTT. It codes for CASSLVSLAGDFNTGELFF.

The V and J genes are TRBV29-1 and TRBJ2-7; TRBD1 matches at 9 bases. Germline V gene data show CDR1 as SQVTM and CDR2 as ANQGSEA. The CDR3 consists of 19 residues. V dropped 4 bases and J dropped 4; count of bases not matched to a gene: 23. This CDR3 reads CSVGGAGQGLLGRDYEQYV. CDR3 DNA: TGCAGCGTTGGGGGGGCGGGACAGGGATTACTAGGACGGGATTACGAGCAGTACGTC.

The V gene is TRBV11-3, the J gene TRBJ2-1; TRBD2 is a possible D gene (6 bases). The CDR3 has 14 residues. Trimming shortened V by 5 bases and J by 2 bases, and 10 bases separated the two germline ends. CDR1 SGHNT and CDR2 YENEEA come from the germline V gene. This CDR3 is CASSAGSAYNEQFF. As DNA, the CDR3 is TGTGCCAGCAGCGCCGGGAGCGCCTACAATGAGCAGTTCTTC.

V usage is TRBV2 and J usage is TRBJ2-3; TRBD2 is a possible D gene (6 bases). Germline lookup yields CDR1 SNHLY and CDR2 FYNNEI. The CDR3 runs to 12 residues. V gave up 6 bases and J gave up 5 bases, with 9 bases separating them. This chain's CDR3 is CASRSSEDTQYF. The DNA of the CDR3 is TGTGCCAGCAGATCTAGCGAAGATACGCAGTATTTT.

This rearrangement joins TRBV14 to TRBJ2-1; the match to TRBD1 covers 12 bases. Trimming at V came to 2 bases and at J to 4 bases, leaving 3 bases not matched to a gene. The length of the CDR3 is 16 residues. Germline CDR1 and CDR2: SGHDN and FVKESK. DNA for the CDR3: TGTGCCAGCAGCCAACCGGGACAGGGGGCATACAATGAGCAGTTCTTC. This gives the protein CASSQPGQGAYNEQFF.

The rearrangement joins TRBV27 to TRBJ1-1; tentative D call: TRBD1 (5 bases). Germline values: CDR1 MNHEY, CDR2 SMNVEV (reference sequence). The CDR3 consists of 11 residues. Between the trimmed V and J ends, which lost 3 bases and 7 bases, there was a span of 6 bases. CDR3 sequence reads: CASSLGGEAFF. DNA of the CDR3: TGTGCCAGCAGTTTGGGGGGTGAAGCTTTCTTT.

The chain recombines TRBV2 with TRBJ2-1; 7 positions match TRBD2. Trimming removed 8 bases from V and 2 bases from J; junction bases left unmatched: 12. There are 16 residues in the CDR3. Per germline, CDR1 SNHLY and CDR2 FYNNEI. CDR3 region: CASETSSVPTYNEQFF. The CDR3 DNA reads TGTGCCAGCGAGACTAGCTCGGTCCCTACCTACAATGAGCAGTTCTTC.

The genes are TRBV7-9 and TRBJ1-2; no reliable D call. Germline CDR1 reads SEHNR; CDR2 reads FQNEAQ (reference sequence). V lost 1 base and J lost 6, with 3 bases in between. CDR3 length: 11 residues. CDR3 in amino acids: CASSLGHGYTF. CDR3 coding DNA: TGTGCCAGCAGCTTAGGGCATGGCTACACCTTC.

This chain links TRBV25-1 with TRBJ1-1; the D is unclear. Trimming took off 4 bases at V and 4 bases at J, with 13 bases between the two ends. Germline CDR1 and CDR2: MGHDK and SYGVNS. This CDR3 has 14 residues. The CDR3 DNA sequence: TGTGCCAGCAGTGCCGTGGGCGCGGGCACTGAAGCTTTCTTT. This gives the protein CASSAVGAGTEAFF. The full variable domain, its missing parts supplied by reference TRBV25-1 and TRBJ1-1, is EADIYQTPRYLVIGTGKKITLECSQTMGHDKMYWYQQDPGMELHLIHYSYGVNSTEKGDLSSESTVSRIRTEHFPLTLESARPSHTSQYLCASSAVGAGTEAFFGQGTRLTVV.

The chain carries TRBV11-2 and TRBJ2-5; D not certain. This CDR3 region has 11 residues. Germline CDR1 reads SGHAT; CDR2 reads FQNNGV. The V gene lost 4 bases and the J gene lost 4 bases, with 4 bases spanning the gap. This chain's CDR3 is CASSSGETQYF. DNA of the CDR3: TGTGCCAGCAGCTCCGGAGAGACCCAGTACTTC.

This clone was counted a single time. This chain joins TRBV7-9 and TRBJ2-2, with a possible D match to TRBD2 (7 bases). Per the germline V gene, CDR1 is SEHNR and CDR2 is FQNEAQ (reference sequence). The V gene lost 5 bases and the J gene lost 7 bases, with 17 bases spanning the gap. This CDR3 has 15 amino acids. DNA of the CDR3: TGTGCCAGCAGCCCGGGGGGCAGGGCTGACGGGGAGCTGTTTTTT. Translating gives CASSPGGRADGELFF.

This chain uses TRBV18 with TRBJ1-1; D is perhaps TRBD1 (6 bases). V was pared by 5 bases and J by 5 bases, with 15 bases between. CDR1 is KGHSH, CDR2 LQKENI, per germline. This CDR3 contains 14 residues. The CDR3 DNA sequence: TGTGCCAGCTCATCACAGGGTAGGGGAACTGAAGCTTTCTTT. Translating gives CASSSQGRGTEAFF.

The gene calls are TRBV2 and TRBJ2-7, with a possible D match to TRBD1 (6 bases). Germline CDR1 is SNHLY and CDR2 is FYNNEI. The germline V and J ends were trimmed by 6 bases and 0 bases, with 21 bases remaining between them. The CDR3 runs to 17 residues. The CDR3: CASSFWGTPISSYEQYF. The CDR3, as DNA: TGTGCCAGCAGCTTCTGGGGGACACCTATTAGCTCCTACGAGCAGTACTTC.

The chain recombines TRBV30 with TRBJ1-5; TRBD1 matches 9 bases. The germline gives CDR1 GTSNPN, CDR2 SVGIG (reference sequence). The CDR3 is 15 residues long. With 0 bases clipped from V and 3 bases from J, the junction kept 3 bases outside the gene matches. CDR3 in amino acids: CAWSVRDRDNQPQHF. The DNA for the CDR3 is TGTGCCTGGAGTGTAAGGGACAGGGACAATCAGCCCCAGCATTTT.

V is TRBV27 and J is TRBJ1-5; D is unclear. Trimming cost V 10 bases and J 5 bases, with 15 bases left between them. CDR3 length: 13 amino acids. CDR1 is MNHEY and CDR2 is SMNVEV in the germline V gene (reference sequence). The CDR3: CATGRRPDQPQHF. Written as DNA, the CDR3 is TGTGCCACTGGGAGGCGGCCGGATCAGCCCCAGCATTTT.

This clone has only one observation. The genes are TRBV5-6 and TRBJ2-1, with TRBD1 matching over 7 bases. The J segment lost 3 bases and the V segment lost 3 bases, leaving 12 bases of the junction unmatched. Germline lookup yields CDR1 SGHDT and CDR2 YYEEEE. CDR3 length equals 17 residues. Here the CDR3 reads CASSSYRGSRGYNEQFF. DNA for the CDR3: TGTGCCAGCAGCTCCTACAGGGGCTCCAGGGGCTACAATGAGCAGTTCTTC.

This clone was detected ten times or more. The CDR3, as DNA: TGTGCCAGCAGTGACCCGGAGGTTACTCAGCCCCAGCATTTT. Its translation: CASSDPEVTQPQHF. The chain combines TRBV6-1 with TRBJ1-5, with D hard to call. V was pared by 3 bases and J by 6 bases, with 12 bases between. CDR1 is MNHNS and CDR2 is SASEGT in the germline V gene. CDR3 length: 14 amino acids.

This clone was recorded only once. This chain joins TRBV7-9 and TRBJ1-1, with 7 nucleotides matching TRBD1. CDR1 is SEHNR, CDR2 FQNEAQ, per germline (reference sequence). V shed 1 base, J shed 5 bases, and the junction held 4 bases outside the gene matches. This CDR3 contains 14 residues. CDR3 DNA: TGTGCCAGCAGCTTAGATAGGGGGCTAACTGAAGCTTTCTTT. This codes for CASSLDRGLTEAFF.

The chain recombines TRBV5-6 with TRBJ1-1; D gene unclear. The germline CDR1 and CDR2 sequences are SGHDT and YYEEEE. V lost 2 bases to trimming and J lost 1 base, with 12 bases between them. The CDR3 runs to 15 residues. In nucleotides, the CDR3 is TGTGCCAGCAGCTTTTGGGCTTTAGGGAACACTGAAGCTTTCTTT. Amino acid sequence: CASSFWALGNTEAFF.

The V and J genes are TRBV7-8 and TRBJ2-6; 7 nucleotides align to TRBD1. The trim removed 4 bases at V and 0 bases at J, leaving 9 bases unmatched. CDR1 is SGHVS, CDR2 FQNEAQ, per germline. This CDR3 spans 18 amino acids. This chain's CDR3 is CASSSHDRASSGANVLTF. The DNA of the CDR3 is TGTGCCAGCAGCTCACATGACAGGGCTTCCTCTGGGGCCAACGTCCTGACTTTC.

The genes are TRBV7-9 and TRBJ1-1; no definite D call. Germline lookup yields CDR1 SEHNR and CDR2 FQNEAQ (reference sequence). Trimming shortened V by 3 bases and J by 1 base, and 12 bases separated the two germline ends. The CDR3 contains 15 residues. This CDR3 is CASSFSSGPNTEAFF. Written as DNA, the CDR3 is TGTGCCAGCAGCTTCTCTTCAGGTCCGAACACTGAAGCTTTCTTT.

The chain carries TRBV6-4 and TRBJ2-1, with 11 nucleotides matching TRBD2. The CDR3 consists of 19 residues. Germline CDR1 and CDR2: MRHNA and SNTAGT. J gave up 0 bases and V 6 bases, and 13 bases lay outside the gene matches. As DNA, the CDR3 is TGTGCCAGCAGGCCCCATAGCGGGGGGGCAGTGAGCTCCTACAATGAGCAGTTCTTC. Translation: CASRPHSGGAVSSYNEQFF.

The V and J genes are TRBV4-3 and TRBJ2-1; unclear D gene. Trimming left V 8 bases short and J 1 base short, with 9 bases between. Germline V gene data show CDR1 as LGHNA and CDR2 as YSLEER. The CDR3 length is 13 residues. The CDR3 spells CASPPRSYNEQFF. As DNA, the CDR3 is TGCGCCAGCCCCCCACGGTCCTACAATGAGCAGTTCTTC.